This T cell receptor beta chain was recorded in a study of cytomegalovirus exposure and HLA in healthy donors. Overall study context: Researchers found that about 82% of under 450 genotyped donors fell within the Caucasian-associated ancestry cluster.

Between the trimmed V and J ends, which lost 3 bases and 1 base, there was a span of 11 bases. The CDR3 runs 15 residues. Germline-derived CDR1 and CDR2 are SGDLS and YYNGEE. Primers: 60 Vbeta forward and 13 Jbeta reverse. The table came from immunoSEQ multiplex PCR; TCRdb's copy has only in-frame clones and leaves some out. The sample holds about 150,000 clones, around 60% seen once. The specimen sequenced was PBMCs. The chain carries TRBV9 and TRBJ2-1, with D possibly being TRBD2 (7 bases). This sequence originates from a woman aged 60 to 75 in good health and CMV-seropositive. The DNA of the CDR3 is TGTGCCAGCAGCGAGGGGGGGCGGTCCTACAATGAGCAGTTCTTC. It codes for CASSEGGRSYNEQFF.